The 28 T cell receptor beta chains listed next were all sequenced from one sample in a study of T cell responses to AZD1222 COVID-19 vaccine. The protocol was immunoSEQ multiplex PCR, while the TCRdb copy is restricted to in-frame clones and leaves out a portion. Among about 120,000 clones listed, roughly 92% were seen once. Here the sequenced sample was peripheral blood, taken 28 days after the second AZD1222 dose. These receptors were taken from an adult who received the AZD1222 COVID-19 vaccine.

CDR3 sequence reads: CASSYLGVSGNTIYF. The CDR3 coding sequence is TGTGCCAGCAGTTATCTCGGGGTCTCTGGAAACACCATATATTTT. The V call is TRBV28, the J call TRBJ1-3, with D unresolved. Germline V gene sequence: CDR1 MDHEN, CDR2 SYDVKM. The V end lost 4 bases, the J end lost 0 bases, and 10 bases lay between the germline ends. The CDR3 is made up of 15 amino acids.

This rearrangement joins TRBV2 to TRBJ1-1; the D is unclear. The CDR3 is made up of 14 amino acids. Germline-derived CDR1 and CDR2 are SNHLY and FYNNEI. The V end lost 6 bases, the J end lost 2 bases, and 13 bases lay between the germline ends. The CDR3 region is CASSSYGVNTEAFF. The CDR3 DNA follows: TGTGCCAGCAGCTCCTATGGGGTTAACACTGAAGCTTTCTTT.

Here the CDR3 reads CASSLGVFRYPGNSPLHF. The CDR3 DNA reads TGTGCCAGCAGCTTAGGAGTTTTTAGGTATCCAGGAAATTCACCCCTCCACTTT. The chain carries TRBV7-8 and TRBJ1-6, with D unclear. Germline lookup yields CDR1 SGHVS and CDR2 FQNEAQ. Trimming took 1 base from V and 7 from J, leaving 20 bases between them. The length of the CDR3 is 18 residues.

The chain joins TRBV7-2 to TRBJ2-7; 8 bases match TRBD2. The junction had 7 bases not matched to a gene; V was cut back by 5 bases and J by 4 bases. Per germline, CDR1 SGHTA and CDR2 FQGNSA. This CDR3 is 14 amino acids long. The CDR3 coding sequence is TGTGCCAGCAGCCCGGGACTAGTAGGGTACGAGCAGTACTTC. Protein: CASSPGLVGYEQYF.

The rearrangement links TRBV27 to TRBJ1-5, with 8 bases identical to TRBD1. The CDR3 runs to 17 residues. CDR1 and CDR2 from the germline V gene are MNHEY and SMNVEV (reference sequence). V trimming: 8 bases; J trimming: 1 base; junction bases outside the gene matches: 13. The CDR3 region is CASWSGGPVKSNQPQHF. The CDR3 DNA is TGTGCCAGCTGGTCAGGGGGCCCGGTAAAGAGCAATCAGCCCCAGCATTTT.

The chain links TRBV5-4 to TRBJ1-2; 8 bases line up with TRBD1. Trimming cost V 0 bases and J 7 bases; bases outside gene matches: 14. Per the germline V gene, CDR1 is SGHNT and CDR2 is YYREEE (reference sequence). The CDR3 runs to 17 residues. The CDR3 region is CASSLGGRQGSASGYTF. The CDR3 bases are TGTGCCAGCAGCTTGGGGGGGCGACAGGGGTCGGCGAGTGGCTACACCTTC.

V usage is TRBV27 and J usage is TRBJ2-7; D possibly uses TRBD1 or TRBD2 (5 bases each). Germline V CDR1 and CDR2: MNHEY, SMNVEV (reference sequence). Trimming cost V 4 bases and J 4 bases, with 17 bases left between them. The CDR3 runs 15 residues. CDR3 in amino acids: CASSSMGTAPYEQYF. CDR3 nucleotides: TGTGCCAGCAGTTCCATGGGGACGGCGCCTTACGAGCAGTACTTC.

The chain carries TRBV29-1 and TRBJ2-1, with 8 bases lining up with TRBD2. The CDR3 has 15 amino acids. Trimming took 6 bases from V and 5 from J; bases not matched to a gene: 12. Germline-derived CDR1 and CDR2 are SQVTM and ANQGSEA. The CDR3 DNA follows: TGCAGCGTCCGGGGACTAGAAGGACGACACAATGAGCAGTTCTTC. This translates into CSVRGLEGRHNEQFF.

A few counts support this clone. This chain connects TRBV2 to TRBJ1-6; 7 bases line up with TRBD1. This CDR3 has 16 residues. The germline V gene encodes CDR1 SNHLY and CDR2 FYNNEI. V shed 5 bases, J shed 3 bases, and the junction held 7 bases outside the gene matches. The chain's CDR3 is CASSKMTGFYNSPLHF. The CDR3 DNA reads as TGTGCCAGCAGTAAAATGACAGGGTTCTATAATTCACCCCTCCACTTT. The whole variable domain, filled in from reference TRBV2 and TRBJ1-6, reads EPEVTQTPSHQVTQMGQEVILRCVPISNHLYFYWYRQILGQKVEFLVSFYNNEISEKSEIFDDQFSVERPDGSNFTLKIRSTKLEDSAMYFCASSKMTGFYNSPLHFGNGTRLTVT.

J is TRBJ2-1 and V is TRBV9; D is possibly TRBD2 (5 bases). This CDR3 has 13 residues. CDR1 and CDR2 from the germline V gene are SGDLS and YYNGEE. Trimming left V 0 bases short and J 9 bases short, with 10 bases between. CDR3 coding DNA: TGTGCCAGCAGCGTAGAGGGTCGGGGTGAGCAGTTCTTC. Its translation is CASSVEGRGEQFF. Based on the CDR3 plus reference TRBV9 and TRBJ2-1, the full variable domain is DSGVTQTPKHLITATGQRVTLRCSPRSGDLSVYWYQQSLDQGLQFLIQYYNGEERAKGNILERFSAQQFPDLHSELNLSSLELGDSALYFCASSVEGRGEQFFGPGTRLTVL.

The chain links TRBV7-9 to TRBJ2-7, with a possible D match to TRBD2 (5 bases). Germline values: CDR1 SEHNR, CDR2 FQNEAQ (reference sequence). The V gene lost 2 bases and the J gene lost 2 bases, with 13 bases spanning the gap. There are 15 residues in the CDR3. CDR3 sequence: CASSLWETMTYEQYF. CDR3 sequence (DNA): TGTGCCAGCAGCTTATGGGAGACAATGACCTACGAGCAGTACTTC.

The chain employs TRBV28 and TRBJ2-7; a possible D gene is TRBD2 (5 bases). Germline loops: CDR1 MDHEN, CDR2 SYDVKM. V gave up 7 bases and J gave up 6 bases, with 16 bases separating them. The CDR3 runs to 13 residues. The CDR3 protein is CASTLGIGFEQYF. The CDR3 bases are TGTGCCAGCACCCTCGGGATAGGGTTCGAGCAGTACTTC.

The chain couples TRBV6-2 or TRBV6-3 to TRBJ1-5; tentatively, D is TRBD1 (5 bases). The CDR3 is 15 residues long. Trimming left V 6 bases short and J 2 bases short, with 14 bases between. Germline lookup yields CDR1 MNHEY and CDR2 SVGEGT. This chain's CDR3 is CASSLGGAGNQPQHF. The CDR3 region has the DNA TGTGCCAGCAGCCTGGGGGGTGCGGGCAATCAGCCCCAGCATTTT.

The CDR3 coding sequence is TGTGCCAGCAGTCCCCCGGACAGTGGGGAGCCCCAGCATTTT. It yields the protein CASSPPDSGEPQHF. This chain joins TRBV28 and TRBJ1-5, with TRBD1 as a possible D gene (6 bases). V lost 5 bases, J lost 8 bases, and 16 bases lay in between. The germline CDR1 and CDR2 sequences are MDHEN and SYDVKM. This CDR3 comprises 14 residues.

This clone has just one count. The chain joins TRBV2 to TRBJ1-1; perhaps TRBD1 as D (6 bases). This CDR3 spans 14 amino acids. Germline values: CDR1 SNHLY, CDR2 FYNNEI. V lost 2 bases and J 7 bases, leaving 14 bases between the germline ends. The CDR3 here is CASSELTGAGEAFF. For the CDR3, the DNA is TGTGCCAGCAGTGAATTGACGGGGGCGGGTGAAGCTTTCTTT.

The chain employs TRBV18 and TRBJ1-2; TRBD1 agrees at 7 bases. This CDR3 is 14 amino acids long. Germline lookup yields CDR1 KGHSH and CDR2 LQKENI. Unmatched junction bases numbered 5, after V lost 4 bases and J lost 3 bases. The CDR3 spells CASSRSRGDYGYTF. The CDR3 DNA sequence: TGTGCCAGCTCACGGAGCAGGGGGGACTATGGCTACACCTTC.

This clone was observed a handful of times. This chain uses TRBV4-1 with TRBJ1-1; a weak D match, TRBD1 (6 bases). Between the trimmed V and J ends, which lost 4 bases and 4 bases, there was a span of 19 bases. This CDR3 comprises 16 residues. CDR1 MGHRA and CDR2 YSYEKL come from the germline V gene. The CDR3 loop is CASSLGEGVGVTEAFF. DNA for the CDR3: TGCGCCAGCAGCCTCGGAGAGGGGGTCGGGGTCACTGAAGCTTTCTTT.

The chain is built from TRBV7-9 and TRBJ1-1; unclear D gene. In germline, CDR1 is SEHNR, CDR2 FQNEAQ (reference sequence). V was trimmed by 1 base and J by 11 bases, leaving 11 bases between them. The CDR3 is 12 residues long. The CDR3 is CASSLGSTHAFF. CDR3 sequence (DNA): TGTGCCAGCAGCTTAGGGTCCACGCACGCTTTCTTT.

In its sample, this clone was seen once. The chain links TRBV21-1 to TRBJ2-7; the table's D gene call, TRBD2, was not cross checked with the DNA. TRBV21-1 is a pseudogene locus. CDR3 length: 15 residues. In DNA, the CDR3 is TGTGCCAGCAGCATAATAGCGGGAGCACGCTACGAGCAGTACTTC. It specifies CASSIIAGARYEQYF.

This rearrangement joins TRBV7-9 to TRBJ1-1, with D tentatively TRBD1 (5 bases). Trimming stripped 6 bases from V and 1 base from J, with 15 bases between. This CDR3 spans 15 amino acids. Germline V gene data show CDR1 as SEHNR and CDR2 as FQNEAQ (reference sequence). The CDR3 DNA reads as TGTGCCAGCAGTCTATTTGGGGGAGGGAACACTGAAGCTTTCTTT. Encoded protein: CASSLFGGGNTEAFF.

DNA of the CDR3: TGTGCCAGCAATACAGGGTACAATCAGCCCCAGCATTTT. It translates to CASNTGYNQPQHF. The rearrangement joins TRBV19 to TRBJ1-5, with a possible D match to TRBD1 (6 bases). The germline CDR1 and CDR2 sequences are LNHDA and SQIVND (reference sequence). The CDR3 is 13 residues long. V lost 9 bases and J 3 bases, leaving 12 bases between the germline ends.

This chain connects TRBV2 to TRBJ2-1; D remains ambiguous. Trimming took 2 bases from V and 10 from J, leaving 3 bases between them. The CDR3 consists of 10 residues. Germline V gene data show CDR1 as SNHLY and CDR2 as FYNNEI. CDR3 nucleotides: TGTGCCAGCAGTGAATGGGAGCAGTTCTTC. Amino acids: CASSEWEQFF.

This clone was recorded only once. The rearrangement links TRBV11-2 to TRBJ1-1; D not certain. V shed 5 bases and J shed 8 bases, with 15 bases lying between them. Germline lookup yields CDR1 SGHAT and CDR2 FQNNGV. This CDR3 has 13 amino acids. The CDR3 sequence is CASSPPDGREAFF. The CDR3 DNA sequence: TGTGCCAGCAGCCCTCCGGACGGAAGAGAAGCTTTCTTT.

The CDR3 is CASSLTRRVNTEAFF. The DNA for the CDR3 is TGTGCCAGCAGCTTAACACGCAGGGTTAATACTGAAGCTTTCTTT. The genes are TRBV7-2 and TRBJ1-1; tentative D call: TRBD1 (5 bases). The germline gives CDR1 SGHTA, CDR2 FQGNSA. Trimming stripped 2 bases from V and 5 bases from J, with 15 bases between. The CDR3 spans 15 residues.

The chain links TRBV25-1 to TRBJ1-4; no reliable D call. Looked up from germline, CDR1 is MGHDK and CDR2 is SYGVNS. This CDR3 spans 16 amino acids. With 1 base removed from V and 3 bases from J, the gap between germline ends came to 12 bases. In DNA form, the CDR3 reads TGTGCCAGCAGTGAATCGTTGGGGTATTCTAATGAAAAACTGTTTTTT. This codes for CASSESLGYSNEKLFF.

CDR3 bases: TGCGCCAGCAGCTTGGAGCTGGCGGGAGCCGACACCGGGGAGCTGTTTTTT. Protein product: CASSLELAGADTGELFF. The chain joins TRBV5-1 to TRBJ2-2, with 7 bases that match TRBD2. The CDR3 sequence is 17 residues long. Trimming cost V 0 bases and J 3 bases; bases outside gene matches: 8. Germline CDR1 reads SGHRS; CDR2 reads YFSETQ.

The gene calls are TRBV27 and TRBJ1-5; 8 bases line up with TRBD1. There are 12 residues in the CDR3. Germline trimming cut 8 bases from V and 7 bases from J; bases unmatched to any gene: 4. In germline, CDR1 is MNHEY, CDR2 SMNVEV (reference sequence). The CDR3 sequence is CASRTGSQPQHF. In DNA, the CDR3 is TGTGCCAGCCGGACAGGGAGCCAGCCCCAGCATTTT.

CDR3 nucleotide sequence: TGTGCCAGCAGCCCGTTTGGCTATGGCTACACCTTC. Protein: CASSPFGYGYTF. The chain has TRBV3-1 (or the pseudogene TRBV3-2) and TRBJ1-2; unclear D gene. Germline V gives CDR1 LGHDT, CDR2 YNNKEL (reference sequence). Trimming pared 4 bases from V and 4 bases from J, leaving 7 bases between. The CDR3 runs 12 residues.